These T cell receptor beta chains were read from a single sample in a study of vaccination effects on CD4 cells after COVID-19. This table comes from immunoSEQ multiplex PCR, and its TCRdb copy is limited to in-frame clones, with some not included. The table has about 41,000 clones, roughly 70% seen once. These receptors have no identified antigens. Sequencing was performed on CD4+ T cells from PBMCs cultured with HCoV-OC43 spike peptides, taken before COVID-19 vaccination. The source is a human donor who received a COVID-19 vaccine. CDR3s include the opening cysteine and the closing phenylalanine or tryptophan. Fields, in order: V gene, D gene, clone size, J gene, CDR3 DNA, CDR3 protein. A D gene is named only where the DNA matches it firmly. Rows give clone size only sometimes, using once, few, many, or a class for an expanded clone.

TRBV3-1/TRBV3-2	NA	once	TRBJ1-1	TGTGCCAGCAGACCGACAGAGATGAACACTGAAGCTTTCTTT	CASRPTEMNTEAFF
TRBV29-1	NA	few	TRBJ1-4	TGCAGCGTTGATAGGGGGGATCGGAAACTGTTTTTT	CSVDRGDRKLFF
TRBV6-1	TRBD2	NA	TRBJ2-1	TGTGCCAGCAGTGAAGCGACTAGCTGGTCGGGGAATGAGCAGTTCTTC	CASSEATSWSGNEQFF
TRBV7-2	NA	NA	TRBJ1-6	TGTGCCAGCAGCCCCTCCCGTAACTGGGTTTCACCCCTCCACTTT	CASSPSRNWVSPLHF
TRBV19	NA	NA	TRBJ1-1	TGTGCCAGTAGTATACAGCTAATGAACACTGAAGCTTTCTTT	CASSIQLMNTEAFF
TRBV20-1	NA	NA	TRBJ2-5	TGCAGTGCCGCCGACCAAGAGACCCAGTACTTC	CSAADQETQYF
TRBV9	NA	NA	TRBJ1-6	TGTGCCAGCAGCGCGACAGTTGCACATTCACCCCTCCACTTT	CASSATVAHSPLHF
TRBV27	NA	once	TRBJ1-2	TGTGCCAGCAGTTTATCAGGGGTTTTTAATGGCTACACCTTC	CASSLSGVFNGYTF
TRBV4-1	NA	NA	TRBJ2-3	TGCGCCAGCAGCCCGAACAGGGTATTGAAAGATACGCAGTATTTT	CASSPNRVLKDTQYF
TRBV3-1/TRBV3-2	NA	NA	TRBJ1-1	TGTGCCAGCAGCCAAGGGGGGAACACTGAAGCTTTCTTT	CASSQGGNTEAFF
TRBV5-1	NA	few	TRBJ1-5	TGCGCCAGCAGCTTGGAACCAGCGTTCCCCCAGCATTTT	CASSLEPAFPQHF
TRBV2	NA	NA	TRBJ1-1	TGTGCCAGCAGTGCGAGGTATGGGGACACTGAAGCTTTCTTT	CASSARYGDTEAFF
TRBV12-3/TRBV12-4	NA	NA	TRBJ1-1	TGTGCCAGCAGTTTAGCGGGGGGGGGTGAAGCTTTCTTT	CASSLAGGGEAFF
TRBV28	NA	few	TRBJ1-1	TGTGCCAGCGGCTCTCCCGGAGGGTACACTGAAGCTTTCTTT	CASGSPGGYTEAFF
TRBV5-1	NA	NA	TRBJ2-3	TGCGCCAGCAGCCTGGACTGGAACACAGATACGCAGTATTTT	CASSLDWNTDTQYF
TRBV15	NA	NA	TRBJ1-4	TGTGCCACCAGCAGAGGACAGGATGGGCAAAAACTGTTTTTT	CATSRGQDGQKLFF
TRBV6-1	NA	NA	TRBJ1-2	TGTGCCAGCAGTGAAAGTGTCGGACTAATCTTC	CASSESVGLIF
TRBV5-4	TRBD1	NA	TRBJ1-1	TGTGCCAGCTCCGGGACAGCAAACACTGAAGCTTTCTTT	CASSGTANTEAFF
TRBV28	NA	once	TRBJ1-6	TGTGCCAGCAGTTTATCTCAGGGGCCGTATAATTCACCCCTCCACTTT	CASSLSQGPYNSPLHF
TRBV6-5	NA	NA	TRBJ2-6	TGTGCCAGCAGTTACAGTCCGTTCTCTGGGGCCAACGTCCTGACTTTC	CASSYSPFSGANVLTF
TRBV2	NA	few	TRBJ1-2	TGTGCCAGCAGTAAAGGACAGAACTATGGCTACACCTTC	CASSKGQNYGYTF
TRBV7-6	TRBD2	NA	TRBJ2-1	TGTGCCAGCAGCTCTACCGGGACTAGCGGGGCACTAAATGAGCAGTTCTTC	CASSSTGTSGALNEQFF
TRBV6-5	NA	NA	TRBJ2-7	TGTGCCAGCATCGACCCCTCCCAGTCCTACGAGCAGTACTTC	CASIDPSQSYEQYF
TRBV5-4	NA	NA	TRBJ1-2	TGTGCCAGCAGCCGGGACATCCTACGTGGCTACACCTTC	CASSRDILRGYTF
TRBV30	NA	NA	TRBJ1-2	TGTGCCTGGAGTGTACAAGGAGGTCCCCGCTGTTACTTC	CAWSVQGGPRCYF
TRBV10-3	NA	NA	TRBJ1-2	TGTGCCATCAGTGTGGAGCTTCGCAGTAGGGACGGCTATGGCTACACCTTC	CAISVELRSRDGYGYTF
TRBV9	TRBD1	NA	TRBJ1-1	TGTGCCAGCAGCCCCCTCCTGAGGGGAGGGGACAGGGGACGAGGCACTGAAGCTTTCTTT	CASSPLLRGGDRGRGTEAFF
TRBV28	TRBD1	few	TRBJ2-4	TGTGCCAGCAGTTTAAGGGGGCCCAAAAACATTCAGTACTTC	CASSLRGPKNIQYF
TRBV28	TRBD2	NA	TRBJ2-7	TGTGCCAGCAGTTTATCGGGTAGCGGGGGCTACGAGCAGTACTTC	CASSLSGSGGYEQYF
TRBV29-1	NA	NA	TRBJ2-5	TGCAGCGCCCGGGGGACTGCCCCCGAGACCCAGTACTTC	CSARGTAPETQYF
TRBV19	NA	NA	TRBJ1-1	TGTGCCAGTAGTCCTAGGACTTTAGGGAACACTGAAGCTTTCTTT	CASSPRTLGNTEAFF
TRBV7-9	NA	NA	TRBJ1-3	TGTGCCAGCAGAATACGGGGGGCTGGAAACACCATATATTTT	CASRIRGAGNTIYF
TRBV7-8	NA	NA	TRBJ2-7	TGTGCCAGCAGCTTAGTTGGGGCCTACGAGCAGTACTTC	CASSLVGAYEQYF
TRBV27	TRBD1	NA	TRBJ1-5	TGTGCCAGCAGTTTAGGGACAGGCGGCAATCAGCCCCAGCATTTT	CASSLGTGGNQPQHF
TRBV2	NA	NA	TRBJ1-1	TGTGCCACACGCCTGGTGGGGGAGGGCACTGAAGCTTTCTTT	CATRLVGEGTEAFF
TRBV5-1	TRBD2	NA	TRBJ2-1	TGCGCCAGCAGCTTGTCCCTTTCGGGAGGGCCCCAGAATGAGCAGTTCTTC	CASSLSLSGGPQNEQFF
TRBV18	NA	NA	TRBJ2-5	TGTGCCAGCTCACCACCGTCGGACCCGGGCCAAGAGACCCAGTACTTC	CASSPPSDPGQETQYF
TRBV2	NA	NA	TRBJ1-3	TGTGCCAGCAGTGTATCAGGGCCCGGAAACACCATATATTTT	CASSVSGPGNTIYF
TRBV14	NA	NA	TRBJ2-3	TGTGCCAGCAGCCAAGCCCTAGTTGATACGCAGTATTTT	CASSQALVDTQYF
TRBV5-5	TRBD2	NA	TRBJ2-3	TGTGCCAGCAGCTGGAGACCGGGACTATTACCCCCAACAGATACGCAGTATTTT	CASSWRPGLLPPTDTQYF
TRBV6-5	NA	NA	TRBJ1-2	TGTGCCAGCAGTTACTCAGGAAGGCCCGGCTACACCTTC	CASSYSGRPGYTF
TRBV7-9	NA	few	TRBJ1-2	TGTGCCAGCAGCTGGGGGACAATTGACTATGGCTACACCTTC	CASSWGTIDYGYTF
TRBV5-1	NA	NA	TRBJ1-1	TGCGCCAGCAGCCCGGGGGGTTCTGACACTGAAGCTTTCTTT	CASSPGGSDTEAFF
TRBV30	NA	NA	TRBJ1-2	TGTGCCTGGAGTGTACCGGGGGCGCTTCGGGGCTACACCTTC	CAWSVPGALRGYTF
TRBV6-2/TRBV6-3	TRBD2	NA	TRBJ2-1	TGTGCCAGCAGTTACCCTTTAGCGGGAATCAACAATGAGCAGTTCTTC	CASSYPLAGINNEQFF
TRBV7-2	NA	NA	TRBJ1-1	TGTGCCAGCAGCTTAGATCGGGGGCAGCATAATGAAGCTTTCTTT	CASSLDRGQHNEAFF
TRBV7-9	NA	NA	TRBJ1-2	TGTGCCAGCAGCTTGGTAGAAAGTCCCTATGGCTACACCTTC	CASSLVESPYGYTF
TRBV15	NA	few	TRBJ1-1	TGTGCCACCAGCAGAGATTTAGGGGACACTGAAGCTTTCTTT	CATSRDLGDTEAFF
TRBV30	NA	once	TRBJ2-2	TGTGCCTGGCGTCGTACCGGGGAGCTGTTTTTT	CAWRRTGELFF